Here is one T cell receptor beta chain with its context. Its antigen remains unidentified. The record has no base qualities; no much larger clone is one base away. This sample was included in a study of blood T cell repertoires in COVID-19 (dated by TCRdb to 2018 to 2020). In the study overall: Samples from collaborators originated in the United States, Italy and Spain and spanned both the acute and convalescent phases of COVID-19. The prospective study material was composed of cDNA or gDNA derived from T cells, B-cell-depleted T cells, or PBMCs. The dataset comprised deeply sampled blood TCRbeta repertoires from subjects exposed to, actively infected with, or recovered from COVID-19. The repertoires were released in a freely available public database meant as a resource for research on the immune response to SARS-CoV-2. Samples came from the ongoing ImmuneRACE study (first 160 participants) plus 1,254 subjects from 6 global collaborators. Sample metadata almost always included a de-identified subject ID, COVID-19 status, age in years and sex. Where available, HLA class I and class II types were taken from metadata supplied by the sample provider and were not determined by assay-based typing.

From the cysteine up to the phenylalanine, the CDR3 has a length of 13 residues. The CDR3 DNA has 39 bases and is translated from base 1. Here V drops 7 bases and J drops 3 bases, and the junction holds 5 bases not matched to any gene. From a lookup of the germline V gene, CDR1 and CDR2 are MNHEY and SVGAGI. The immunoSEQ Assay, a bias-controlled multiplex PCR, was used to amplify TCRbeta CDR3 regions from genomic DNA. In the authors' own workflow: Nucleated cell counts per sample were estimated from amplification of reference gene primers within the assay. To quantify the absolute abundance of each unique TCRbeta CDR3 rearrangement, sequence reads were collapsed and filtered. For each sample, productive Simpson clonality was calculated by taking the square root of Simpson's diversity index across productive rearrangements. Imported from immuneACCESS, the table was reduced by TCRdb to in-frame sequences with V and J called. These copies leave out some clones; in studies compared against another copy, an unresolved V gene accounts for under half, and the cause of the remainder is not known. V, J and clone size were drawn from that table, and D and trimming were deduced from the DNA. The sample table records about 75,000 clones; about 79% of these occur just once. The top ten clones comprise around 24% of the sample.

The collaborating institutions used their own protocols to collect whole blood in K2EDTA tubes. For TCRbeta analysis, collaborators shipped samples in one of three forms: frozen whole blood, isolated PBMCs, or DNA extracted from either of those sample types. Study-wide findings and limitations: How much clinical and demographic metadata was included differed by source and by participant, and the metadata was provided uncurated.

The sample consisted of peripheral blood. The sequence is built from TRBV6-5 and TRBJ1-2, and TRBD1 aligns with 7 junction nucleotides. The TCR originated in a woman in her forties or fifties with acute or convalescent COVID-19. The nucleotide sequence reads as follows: TGTGCCAGCAAAGGACAGGCCCACTATGGCTACACCTTC. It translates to CASKGQAHYGYTF.